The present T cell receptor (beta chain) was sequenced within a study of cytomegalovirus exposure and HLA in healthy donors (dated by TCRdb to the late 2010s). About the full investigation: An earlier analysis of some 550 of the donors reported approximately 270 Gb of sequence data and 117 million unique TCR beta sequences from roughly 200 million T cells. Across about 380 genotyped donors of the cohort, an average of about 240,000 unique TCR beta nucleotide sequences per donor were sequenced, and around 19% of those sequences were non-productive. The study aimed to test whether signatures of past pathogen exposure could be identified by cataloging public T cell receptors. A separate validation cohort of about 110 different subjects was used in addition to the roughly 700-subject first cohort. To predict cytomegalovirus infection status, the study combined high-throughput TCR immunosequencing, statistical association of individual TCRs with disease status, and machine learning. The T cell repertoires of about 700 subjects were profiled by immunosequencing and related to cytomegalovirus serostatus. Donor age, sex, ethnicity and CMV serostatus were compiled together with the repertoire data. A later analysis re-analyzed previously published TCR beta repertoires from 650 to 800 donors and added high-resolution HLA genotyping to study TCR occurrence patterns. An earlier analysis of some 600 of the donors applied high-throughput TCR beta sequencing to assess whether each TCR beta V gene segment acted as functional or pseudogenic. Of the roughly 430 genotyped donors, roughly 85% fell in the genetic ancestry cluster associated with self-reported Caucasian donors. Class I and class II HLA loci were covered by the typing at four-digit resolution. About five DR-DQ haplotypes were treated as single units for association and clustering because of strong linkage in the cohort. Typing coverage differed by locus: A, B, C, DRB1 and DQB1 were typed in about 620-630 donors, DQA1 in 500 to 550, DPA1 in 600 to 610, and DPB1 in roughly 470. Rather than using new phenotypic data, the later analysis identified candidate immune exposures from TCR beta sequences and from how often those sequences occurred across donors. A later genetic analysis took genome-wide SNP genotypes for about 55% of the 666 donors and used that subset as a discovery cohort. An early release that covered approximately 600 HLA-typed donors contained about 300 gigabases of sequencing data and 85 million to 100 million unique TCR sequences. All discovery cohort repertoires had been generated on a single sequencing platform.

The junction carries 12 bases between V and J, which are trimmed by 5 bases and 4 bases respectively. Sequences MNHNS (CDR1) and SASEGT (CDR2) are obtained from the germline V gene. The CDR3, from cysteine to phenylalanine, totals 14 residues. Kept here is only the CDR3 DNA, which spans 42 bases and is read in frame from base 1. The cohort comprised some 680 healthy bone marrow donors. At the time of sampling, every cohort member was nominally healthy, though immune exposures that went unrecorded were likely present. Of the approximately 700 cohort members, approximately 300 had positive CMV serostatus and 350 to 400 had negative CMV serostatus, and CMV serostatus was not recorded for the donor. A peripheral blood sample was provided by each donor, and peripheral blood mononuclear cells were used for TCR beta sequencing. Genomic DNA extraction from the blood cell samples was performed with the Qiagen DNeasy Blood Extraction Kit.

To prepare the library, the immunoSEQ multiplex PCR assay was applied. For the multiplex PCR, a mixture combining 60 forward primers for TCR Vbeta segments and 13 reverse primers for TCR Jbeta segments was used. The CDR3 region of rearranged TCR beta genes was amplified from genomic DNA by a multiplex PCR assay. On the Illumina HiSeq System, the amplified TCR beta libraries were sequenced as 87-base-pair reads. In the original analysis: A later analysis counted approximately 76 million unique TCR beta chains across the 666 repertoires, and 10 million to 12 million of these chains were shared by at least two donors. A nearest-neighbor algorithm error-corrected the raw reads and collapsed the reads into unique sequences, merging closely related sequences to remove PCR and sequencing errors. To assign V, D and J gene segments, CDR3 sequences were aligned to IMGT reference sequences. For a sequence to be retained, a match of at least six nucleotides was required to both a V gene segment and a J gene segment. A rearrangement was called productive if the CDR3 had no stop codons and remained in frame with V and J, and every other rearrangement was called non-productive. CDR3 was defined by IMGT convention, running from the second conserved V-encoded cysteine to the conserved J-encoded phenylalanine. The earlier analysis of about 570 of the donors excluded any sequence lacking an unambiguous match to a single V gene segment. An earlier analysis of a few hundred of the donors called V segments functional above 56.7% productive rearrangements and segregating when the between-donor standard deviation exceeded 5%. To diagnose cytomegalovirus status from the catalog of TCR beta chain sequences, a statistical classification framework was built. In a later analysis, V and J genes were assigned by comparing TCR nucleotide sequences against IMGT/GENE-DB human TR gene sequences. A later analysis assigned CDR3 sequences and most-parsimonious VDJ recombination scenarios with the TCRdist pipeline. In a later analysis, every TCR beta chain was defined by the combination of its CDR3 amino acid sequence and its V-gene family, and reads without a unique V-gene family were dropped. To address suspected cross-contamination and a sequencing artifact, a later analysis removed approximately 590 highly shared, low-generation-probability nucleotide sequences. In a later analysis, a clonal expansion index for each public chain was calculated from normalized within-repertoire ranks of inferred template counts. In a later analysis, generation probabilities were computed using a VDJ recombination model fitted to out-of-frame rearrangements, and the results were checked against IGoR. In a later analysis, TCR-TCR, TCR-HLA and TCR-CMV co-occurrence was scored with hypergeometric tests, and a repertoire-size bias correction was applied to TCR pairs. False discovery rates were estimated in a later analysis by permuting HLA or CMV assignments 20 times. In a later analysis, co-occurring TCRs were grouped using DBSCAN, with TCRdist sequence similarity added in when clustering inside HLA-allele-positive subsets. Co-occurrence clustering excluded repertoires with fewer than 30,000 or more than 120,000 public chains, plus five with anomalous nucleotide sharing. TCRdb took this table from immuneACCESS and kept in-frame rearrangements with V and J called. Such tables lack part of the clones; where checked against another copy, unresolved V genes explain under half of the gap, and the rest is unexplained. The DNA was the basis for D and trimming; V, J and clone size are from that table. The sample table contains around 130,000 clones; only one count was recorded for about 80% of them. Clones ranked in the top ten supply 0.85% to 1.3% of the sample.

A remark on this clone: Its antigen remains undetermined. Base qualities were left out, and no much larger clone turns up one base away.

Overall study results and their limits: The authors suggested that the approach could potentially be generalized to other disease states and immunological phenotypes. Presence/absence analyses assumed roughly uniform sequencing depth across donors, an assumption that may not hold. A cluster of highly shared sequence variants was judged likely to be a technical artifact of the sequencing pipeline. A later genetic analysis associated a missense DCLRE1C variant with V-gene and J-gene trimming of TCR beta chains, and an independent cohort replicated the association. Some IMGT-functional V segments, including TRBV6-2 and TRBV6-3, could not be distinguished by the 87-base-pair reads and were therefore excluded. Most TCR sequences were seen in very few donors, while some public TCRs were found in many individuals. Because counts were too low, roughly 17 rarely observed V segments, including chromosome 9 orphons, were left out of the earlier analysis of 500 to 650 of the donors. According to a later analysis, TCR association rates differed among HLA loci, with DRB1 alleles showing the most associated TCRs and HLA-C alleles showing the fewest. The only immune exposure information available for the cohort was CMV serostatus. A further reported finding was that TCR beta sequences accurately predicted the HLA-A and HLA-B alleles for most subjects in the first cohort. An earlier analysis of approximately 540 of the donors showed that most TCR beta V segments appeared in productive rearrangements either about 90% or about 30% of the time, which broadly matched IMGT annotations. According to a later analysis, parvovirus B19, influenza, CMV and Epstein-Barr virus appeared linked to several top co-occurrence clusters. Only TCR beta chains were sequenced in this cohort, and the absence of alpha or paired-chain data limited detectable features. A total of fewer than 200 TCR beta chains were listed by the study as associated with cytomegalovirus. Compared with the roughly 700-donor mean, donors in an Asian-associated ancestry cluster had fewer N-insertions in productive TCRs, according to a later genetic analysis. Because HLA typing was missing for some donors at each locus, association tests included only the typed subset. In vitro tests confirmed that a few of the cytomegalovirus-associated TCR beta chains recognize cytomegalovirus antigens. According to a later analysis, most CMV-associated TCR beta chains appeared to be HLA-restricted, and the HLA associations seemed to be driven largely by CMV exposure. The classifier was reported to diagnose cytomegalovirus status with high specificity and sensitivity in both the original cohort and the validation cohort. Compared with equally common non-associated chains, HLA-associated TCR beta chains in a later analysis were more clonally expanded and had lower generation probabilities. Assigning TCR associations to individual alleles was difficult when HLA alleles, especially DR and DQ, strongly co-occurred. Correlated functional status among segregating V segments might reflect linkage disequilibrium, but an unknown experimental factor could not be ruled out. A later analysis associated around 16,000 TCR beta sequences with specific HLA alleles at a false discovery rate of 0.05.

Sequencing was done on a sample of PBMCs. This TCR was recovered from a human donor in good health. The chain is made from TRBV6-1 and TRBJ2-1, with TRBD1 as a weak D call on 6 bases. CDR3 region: CASSFSGAYNEQFF. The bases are TGTGCCAGCAGTTTTTCAGGGGCGTACAATGAGCAGTTCTTC.